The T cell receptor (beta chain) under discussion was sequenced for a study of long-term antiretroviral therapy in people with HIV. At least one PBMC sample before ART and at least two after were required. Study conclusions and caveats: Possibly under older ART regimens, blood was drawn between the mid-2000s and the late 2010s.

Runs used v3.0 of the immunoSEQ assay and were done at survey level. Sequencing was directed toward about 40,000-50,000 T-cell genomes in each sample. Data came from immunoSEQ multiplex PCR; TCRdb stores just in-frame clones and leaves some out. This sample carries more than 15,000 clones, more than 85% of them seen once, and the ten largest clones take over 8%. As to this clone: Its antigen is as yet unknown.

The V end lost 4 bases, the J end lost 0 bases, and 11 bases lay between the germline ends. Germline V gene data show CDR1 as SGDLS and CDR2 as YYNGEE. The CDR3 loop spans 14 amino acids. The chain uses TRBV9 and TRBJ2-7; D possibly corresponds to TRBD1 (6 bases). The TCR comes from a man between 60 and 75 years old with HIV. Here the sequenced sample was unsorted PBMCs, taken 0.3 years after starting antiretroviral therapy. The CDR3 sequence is CASSITGSSYEQYF. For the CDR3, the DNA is TGTGCCAGCAGCATTACAGGGTCCTCCTACGAGCAGTACTTC.